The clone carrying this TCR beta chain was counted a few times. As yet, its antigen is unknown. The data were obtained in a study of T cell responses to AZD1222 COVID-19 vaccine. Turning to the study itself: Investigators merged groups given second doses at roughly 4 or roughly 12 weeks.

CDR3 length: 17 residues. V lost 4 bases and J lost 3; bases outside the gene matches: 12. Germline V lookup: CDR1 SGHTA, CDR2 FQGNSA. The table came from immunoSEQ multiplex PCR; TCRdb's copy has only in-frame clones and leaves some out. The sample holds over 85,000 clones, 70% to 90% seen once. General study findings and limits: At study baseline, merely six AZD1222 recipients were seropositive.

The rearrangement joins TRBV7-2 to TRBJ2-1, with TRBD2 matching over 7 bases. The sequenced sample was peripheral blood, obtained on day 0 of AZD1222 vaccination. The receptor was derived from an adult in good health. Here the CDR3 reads CASSSKGRGEGYNEQFF. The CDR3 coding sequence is TGTGCCAGCAGCTCAAAGGGGCGCGGGGAGGGCTACAATGAGCAGTTCTTC. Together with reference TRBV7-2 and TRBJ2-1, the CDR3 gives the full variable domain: GAGVSQSPSNKVTEKGKDVELRCDPISGHTALYWYRQSLGQGLEFLIYFQGNSAPDKSGLPSDRFSAERTGGSVSTLTIQRTQQEDSAVYLCASSSKGRGEGYNEQFFGPGTRLTVL.